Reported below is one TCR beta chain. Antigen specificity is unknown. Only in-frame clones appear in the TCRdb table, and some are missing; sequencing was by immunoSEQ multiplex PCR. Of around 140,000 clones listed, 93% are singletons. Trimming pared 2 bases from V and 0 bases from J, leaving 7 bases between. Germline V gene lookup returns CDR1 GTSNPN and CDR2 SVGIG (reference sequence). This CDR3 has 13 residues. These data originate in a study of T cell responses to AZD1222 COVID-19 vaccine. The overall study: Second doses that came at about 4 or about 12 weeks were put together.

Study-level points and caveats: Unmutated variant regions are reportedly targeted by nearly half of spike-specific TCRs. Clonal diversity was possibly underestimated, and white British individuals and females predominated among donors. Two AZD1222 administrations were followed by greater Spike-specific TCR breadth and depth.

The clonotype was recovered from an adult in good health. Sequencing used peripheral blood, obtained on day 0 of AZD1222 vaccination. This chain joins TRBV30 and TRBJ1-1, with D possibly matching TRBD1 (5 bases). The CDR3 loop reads CAWSRGMNTEAFF. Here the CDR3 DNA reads TGTGCCTGGAGTCGGGGGATGAACACTGAAGCTTTCTTT.